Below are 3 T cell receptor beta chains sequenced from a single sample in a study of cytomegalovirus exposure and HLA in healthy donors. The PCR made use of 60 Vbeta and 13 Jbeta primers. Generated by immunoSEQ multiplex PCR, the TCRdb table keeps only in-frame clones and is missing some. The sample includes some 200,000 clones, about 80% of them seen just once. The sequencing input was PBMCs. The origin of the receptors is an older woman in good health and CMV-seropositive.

The CDR3, as DNA: TGTGCCAGCAGCTACAGCACAGGGGGCAACGAGCAGTACTTC. This gives the protein CASSYSTGGNEQYF. The J gene is TRBJ2-7, the V gene TRBV11-2, with 9 bases fitting TRBD1. V was clipped by 4 bases and J by 5 bases; unmatched bases: 6. CDR3 length equals 14 residues. Germline lookup yields CDR1 SGHAT and CDR2 FQNNGV.

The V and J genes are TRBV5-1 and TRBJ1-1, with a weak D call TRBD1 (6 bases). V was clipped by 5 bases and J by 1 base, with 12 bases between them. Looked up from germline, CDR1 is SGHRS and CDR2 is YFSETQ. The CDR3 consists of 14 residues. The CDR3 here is CASSYDRRNTEAFF. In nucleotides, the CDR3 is TGCGCCAGCAGTTATGACAGGCGGAACACTGAAGCTTTCTTT.

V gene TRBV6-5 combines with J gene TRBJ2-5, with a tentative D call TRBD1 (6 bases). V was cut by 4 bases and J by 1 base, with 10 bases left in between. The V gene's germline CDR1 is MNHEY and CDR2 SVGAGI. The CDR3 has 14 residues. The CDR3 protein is CASSSAGVQETQYF. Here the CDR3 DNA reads TGTGCCAGCAGTTCCGCAGGGGTCCAAGAGACCCAGTACTTC.